The entry below gives a single T cell receptor beta chain sequence along with its context. This entry belongs to a study of T cell responses to AZD1222 COVID-19 vaccine. TCRdb's table, derived via immunoSEQ multiplex PCR, lists solely in-frame clones and lacks some. The sample carries 130,000 to 150,000 clones, approximately 92% recorded once. The CDR3 covers 15 residues. Germline CDR1 MNHNY, CDR2 SVGAGI (reference sequence). The ends were cut back, 5 bases at V and 0 bases at J, with 8 bases in the middle. The TCR was taken from an adult in good health. The sequences come from peripheral blood, collected on day 0 of AZD1222 vaccination. The chain recombines TRBV6-6 with TRBJ2-6, with D perhaps TRBD2 (5 bases). The CDR3 coding sequence is TGTGCCAGCAGTCGAGCGGTCTCTGGGGCCAACGTCCTGACTTTC. Residues: CASSRAVSGANVLTF.